This T cell receptor beta chain is from a study of blood T cell repertoires in COVID-19. Generated by immunoSEQ multiplex PCR, the TCRdb table keeps only in-frame clones and is missing some. The repertoire consists of approximately 170,000 clones, with 84% occurring once and the leading ten covering roughly 7.7%. V was clipped by 2 bases and J by 1 base; unmatched bases: 7. This CDR3 is 16 amino acids long. The germline V gene has CDR1 SGHVS and CDR2 FNYEAQ. The clonotype comes from a man aged 40-50 years who had recovered from COVID-19. The specimen sequenced was peripheral blood. This chain uses TRBV7-6 with TRBJ2-7; TRBD2 matches at 8 bases. The CDR3 DNA reads TGTGCCAGCAGCTTAAAAGCGGGAGTAAAGTCCTACGAGCAGTACTTC. This codes for CASSLKAGVKSYEQYF.